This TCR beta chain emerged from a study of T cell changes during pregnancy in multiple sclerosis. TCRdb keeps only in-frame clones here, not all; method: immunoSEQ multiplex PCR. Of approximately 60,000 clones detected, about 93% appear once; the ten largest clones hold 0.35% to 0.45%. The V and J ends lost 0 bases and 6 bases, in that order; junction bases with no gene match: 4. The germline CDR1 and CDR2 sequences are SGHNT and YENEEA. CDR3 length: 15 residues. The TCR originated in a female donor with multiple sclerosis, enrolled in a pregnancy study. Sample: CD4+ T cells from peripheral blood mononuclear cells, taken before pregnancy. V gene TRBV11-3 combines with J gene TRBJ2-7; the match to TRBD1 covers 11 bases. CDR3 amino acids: CASSLEPDRGPEQYF. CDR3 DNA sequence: TGTGCCAGCAGCTTAGAACCGGACAGGGGGCCCGAGCAGTACTTC.